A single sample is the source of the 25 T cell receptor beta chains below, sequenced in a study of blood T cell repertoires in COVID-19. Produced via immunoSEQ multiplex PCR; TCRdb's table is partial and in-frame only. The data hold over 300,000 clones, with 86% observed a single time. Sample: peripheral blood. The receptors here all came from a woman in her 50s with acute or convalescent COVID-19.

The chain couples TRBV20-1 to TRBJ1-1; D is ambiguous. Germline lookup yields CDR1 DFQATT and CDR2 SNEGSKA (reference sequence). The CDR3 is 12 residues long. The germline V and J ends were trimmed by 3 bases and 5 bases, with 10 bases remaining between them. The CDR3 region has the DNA TGCAGTGCTAGTCGTGGAGTTACTGAAGCTTTCTTT. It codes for CSASRGVTEAFF.

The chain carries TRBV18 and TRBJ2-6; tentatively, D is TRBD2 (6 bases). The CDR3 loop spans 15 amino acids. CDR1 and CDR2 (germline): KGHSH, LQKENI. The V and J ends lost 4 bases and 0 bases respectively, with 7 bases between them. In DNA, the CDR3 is TGTGCCAGCTCACTCGGGGGCTCTGGGGCCAACGTCCTGACTTTC. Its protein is CASSLGGSGANVLTF. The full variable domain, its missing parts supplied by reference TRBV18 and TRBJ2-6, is NAGVMQNPRHLVRRRGQEARLRCSPMKGHSHVYWYRQLPEEGLKFMVYLQKENIIDESGMPKERFSAEFPKEGPSILRIQQVVRGDSAAYFCASSLGGSGANVLTFGAGSRLTVL.

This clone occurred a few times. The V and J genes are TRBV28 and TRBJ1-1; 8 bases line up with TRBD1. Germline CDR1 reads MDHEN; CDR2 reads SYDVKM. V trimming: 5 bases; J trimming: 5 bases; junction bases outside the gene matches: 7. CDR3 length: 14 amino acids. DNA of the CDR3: TGTGCCAGCAGTCCAGGACAGGGCTTGACTGAAGCTTTCTTT. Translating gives CASSPGQGLTEAFF.

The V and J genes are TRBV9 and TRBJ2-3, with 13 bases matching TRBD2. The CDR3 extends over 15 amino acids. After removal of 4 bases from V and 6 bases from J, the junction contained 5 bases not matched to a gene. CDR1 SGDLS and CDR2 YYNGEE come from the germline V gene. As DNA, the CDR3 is TGTGCCAGCAGCCCGAGGACTAGCGGGAGTGATACGCAGTATTTT. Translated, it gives CASSPRTSGSDTQYF.

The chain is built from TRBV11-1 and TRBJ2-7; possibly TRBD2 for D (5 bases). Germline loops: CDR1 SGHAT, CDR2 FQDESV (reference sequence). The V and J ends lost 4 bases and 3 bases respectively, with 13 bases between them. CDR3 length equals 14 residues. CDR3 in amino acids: CASSSVLDGYEQYF. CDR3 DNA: TGTGCCAGCAGCTCAGTACTAGACGGCTACGAGCAGTACTTC.

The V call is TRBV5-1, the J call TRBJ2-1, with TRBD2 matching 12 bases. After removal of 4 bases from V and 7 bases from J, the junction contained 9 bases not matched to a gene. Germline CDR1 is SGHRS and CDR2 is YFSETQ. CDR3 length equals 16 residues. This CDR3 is CASSATGTSGSNEQFF. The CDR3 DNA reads TGCGCCAGCAGCGCTACCGGGACTAGCGGGTCTAATGAGCAGTTCTTC.

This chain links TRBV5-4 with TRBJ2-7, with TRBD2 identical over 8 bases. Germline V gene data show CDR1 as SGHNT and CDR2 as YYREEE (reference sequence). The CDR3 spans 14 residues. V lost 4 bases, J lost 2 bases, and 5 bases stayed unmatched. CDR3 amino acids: CASSQRESPYEQYF. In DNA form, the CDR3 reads TGTGCCAGCAGCCAGCGGGAGTCCCCCTACGAGCAGTACTTC.

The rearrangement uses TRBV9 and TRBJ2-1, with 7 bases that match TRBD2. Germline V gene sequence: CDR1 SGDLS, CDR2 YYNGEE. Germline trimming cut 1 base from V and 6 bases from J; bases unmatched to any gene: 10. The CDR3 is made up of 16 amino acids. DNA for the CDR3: TGTGCCAGCAGCGTACGTGGAGGGAGGGACGGCAATGAGCAGTTCTTC. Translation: CASSVRGGRDGNEQFF.

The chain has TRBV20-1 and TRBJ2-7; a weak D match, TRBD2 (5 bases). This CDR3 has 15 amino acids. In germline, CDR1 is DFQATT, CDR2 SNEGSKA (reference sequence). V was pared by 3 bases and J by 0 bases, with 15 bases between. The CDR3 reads CSASVGDKSSYEQYF. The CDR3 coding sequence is TGCAGTGCTAGTGTGGGAGACAAGAGCTCCTACGAGCAGTACTTC.

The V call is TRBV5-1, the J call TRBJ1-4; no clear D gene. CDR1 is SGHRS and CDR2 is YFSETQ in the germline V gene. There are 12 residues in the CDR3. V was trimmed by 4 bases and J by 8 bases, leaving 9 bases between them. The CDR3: CASSRTGEKLFF. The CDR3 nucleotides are TGCGCCAGCAGCCGAACCGGGGAAAAACTGTTTTTT. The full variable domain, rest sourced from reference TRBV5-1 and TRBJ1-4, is KAGVTQTPRYLIKTRGQQVTLSCSPISGHRSVSWYQQTPGQGLQFLFEYFSETQRNKGNFPGRFSGRQFSNSRSEMNVSTLELGDSALYLCASSRTGEKLFFGSGTQLSVL.

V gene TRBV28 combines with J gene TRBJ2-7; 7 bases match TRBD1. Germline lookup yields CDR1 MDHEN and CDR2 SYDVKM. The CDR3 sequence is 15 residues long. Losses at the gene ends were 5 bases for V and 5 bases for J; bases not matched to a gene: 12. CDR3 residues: CASSPGYRGLHEQYF. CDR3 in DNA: TGTGCCAGCAGTCCCGGATACAGGGGTTTGCACGAGCAGTACTTC.

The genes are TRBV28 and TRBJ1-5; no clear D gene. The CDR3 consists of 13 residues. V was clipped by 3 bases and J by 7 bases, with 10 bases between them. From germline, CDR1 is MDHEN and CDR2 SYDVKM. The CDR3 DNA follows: TGTGCCAGCAGTTTGATTCGGAGACAGCCCCAGCATTTT. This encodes CASSLIRRQPQHF.

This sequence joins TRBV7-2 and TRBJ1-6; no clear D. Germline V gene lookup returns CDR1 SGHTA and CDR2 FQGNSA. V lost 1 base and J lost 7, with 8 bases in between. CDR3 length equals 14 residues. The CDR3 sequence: CASSLVQFNSPLHF. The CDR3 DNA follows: TGTGCCAGCAGCTTAGTACAGTTCAATTCACCCCTCCACTTT. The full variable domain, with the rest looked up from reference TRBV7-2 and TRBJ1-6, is GAGVSQSPSNKVTEKGKDVELRCDPISGHTALYWYRQSLGQGLEFLIYFQGNSAPDKSGLPSDRFSAERTGGSVSTLTIQRTQQEDSAVYLCASSLVQFNSPLHFGNGTRLTVT.

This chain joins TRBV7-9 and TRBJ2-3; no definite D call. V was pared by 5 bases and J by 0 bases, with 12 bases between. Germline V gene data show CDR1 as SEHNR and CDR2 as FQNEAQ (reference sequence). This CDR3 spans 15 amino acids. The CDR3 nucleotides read TGTGCCAGCAGCCTGCAGACTCTGAGCACAGATACGCAGTATTTT. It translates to CASSLQTLSTDTQYF.

This CDR3 is CASSARTGRGTGELFF. As DNA, the CDR3 is TGTGCCAGCAGTGCCAGGACTGGACGCGGCACCGGGGAGCTGTTTTTT. The V and J genes are TRBV6-4 and TRBJ2-2; D is possibly TRBD2 (5 bases). V lost 4 bases to trimming and J lost 4 bases, with 16 bases between them. Germline CDR1 is MRHNA and CDR2 is SNTAGT. CDR3 size: 16 residues.

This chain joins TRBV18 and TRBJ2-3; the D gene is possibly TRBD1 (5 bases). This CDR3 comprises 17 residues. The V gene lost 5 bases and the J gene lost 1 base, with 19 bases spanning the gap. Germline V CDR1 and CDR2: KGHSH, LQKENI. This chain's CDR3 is CASSVNRGLQGTDTQYF. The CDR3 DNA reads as TGTGCCAGCTCAGTTAATAGGGGCTTACAAGGCACAGATACGCAGTATTTT.

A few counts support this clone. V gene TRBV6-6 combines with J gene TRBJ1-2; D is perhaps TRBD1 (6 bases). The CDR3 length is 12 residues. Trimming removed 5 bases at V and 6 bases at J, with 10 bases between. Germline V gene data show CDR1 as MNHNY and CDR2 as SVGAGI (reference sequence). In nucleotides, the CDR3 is TGTGCCAGCAGTCCCGCAGGGGATGGCTACACCTTC. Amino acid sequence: CASSPAGDGYTF.

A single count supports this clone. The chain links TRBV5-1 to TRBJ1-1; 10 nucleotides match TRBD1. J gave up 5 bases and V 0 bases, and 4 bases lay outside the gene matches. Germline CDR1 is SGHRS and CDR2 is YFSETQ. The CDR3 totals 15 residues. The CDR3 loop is CASSLGQGALTEAFF. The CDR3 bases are TGCGCCAGCAGCTTGGGACAGGGGGCTCTTACTGAAGCTTTCTTT.

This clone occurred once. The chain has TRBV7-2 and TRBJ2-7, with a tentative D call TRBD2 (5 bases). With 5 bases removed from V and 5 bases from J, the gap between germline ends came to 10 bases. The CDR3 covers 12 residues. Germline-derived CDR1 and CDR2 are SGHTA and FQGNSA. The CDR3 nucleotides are TGTGCCAGCAGCCCACTCGGGGACGAGCAGTACTTC. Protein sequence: CASSPLGDEQYF.

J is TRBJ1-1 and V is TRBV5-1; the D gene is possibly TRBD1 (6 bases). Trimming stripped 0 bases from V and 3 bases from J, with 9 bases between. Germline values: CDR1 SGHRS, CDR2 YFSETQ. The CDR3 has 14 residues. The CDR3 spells CASSLEQGHTEAFF. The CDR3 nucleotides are TGCGCCAGCAGCTTGGAGCAGGGGCACACTGAAGCTTTCTTT. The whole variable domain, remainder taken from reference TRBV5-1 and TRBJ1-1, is KAGVTQTPRYLIKTRGQQVTLSCSPISGHRSVSWYQQTPGQGLQFLFEYFSETQRNKGNFPGRFSGRQFSNSRSEMNVSTLELGDSALYLCASSLEQGHTEAFFGQGTRLTVV.

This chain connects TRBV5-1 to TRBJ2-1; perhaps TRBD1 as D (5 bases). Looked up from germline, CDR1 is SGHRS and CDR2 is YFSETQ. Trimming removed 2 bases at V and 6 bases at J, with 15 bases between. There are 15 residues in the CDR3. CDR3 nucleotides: TGCGCCAGCAGCTTCCGACAGACCCTTGGCAATGAGCAGTTCTTC. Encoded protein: CASSFRQTLGNEQFF.

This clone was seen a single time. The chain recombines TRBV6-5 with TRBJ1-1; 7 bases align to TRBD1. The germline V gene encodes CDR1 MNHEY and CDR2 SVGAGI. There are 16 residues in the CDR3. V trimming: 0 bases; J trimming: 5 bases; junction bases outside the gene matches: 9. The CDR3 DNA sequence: TGTGCCAGCAGTTACTCGATTTCAGAGGGGGCAACTGAAGCTTTCTTT. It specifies CASSYSISEGATEAFF.

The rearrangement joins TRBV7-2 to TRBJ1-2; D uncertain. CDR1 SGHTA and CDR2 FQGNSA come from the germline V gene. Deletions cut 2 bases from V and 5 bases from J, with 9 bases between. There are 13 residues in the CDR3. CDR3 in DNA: TGTGCCAGCAGCTTACCAGGTCCTTATGGCTACACCTTC. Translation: CASSLPGPYGYTF.

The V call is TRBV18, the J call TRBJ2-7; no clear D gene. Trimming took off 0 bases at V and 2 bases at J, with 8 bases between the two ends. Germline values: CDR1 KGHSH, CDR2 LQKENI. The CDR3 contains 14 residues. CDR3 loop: CASSPPNSPYEQYF. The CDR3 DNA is TGTGCCAGCTCACCACCGAACAGTCCCTACGAGCAGTACTTC.

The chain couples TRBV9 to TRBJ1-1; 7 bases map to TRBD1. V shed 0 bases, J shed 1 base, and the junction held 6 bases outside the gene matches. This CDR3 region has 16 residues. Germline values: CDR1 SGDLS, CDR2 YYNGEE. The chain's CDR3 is CASSVAGTAQNTEAFF. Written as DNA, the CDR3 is TGTGCCAGCAGCGTAGCCGGGACAGCCCAGAACACTGAAGCTTTCTTT.